The clone carrying this TCR beta chain was found a few times. The data belong to a study of early T cells in non-severe SARS-CoV-2 infection. cDNA molecules, individually, were tagged with unique molecular identifiers. Each CDR3 protein is one row after TCRdb ran MiXCR on the 5' RACE reads. The repertoire holds tens of thousands of distinct CDR3 sequences, with about 15% as singletons. CDR3 length equals 15 residues. Per germline, CDR1 MNHEY and CDR2 SMNVEV (reference sequence). V lost 1 base to trimming and J lost 3 bases, with 12 bases between them. The chain carries TRBV27 and TRBJ1-1; no reliable D call. This receptor was taken from an adult who was a healthcare worker with PCR-confirmed SARS-CoV-2 infection or an uninfected control (not recorded which). The sequencing input was whole blood. Here the CDR3 reads CASSLFSADDTEAFF. The CDR3, as DNA: TGTGCCAGCAGTTTATTTTCCGCGGATGACACTGAAGCTTTCTTT.